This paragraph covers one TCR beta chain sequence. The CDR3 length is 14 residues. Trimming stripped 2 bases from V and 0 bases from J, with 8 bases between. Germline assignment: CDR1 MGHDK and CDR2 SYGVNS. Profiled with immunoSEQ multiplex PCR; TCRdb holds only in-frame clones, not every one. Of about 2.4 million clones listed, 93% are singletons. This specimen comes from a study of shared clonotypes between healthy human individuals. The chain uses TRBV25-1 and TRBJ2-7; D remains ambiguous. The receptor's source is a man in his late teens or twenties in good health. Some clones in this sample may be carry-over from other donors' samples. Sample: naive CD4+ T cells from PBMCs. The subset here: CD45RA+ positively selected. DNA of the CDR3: TGTGCCAGCAGTGAAGAGTTAAGCTCCTACGAGCAGTACTTC. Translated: CASSEELSSYEQYF.